Shown below are 32 T cell receptor beta chains from a single sample sequenced in a study of blood T cell repertoires in COVID-19. Assay used: immunoSEQ multiplex PCR; TCRdb lists only in-frame clones, some missing. Of a few hundred thousand clones listed, around 81% were seen once; the top ten hold over 10%. The source material was peripheral blood. The source of these receptors is a human donor in a cohort sampled during active COVID-19.

This chain uses TRBV5-7 with TRBJ1-5, with D possibly being TRBD1 (5 bases). TRBV5-7 is filed as an ORF, its function uncertain. The CDR3 covers 12 residues. Between the trimmed V and J ends, which lost 5 bases and 16 bases, there was a span of 19 bases. The CDR3 is CASRYRAGGIHF. The CDR3 region has the DNA TGTGCCAGCAGATATCGGGCCGGGGGGATCCATTTT.

This chain joins TRBV4-1 and TRBJ2-3, with 9 bases fitting TRBD2. This CDR3 comprises 16 residues. CDR1 and CDR2 (germline): MGHRA, YSYEKL. V dropped 1 base and J dropped 1; count of bases not matched to a gene: 3. The CDR3: CASSQVAGVGTDTQYF. The CDR3 DNA follows: TGCGCCAGCAGCCAAGTAGCGGGAGTTGGCACAGATACGCAGTATTTT.

V gene TRBV7-9 combines with J gene TRBJ2-7, with a possible D match to TRBD1 (5 bases). This CDR3 is built from 11 residues. Germline CDR1 and CDR2: SEHNR and FQNEAQ (reference sequence). CDR3 in amino acids: CAVDTNYEQYF. The CDR3, as DNA: TGTGCTGTGGACACGAACTACGAGCAGTACTTC.

The rearrangement uses TRBV30 and TRBJ2-7, with 10 nucleotides matching TRBD2. Germline CDR1 and CDR2: GTSNPN and SVGIG (reference sequence). V lost 0 bases and J lost 6; bases outside the gene matches: 5. The CDR3 consists of 14 residues. The CDR3 loop reads CAWSVIAGGSEQYF. For the CDR3, the DNA is TGTGCCTGGAGTGTAATAGCGGGGGGTTCCGAGCAGTACTTC.

The genes are TRBV18 and TRBJ2-1; 10 bases agree with TRBD2. The CDR3 totals 17 residues. Trimming cost V 0 bases and J 5 bases; bases outside gene matches: 7. In germline, CDR1 is KGHSH, CDR2 LQKENI. The CDR3 nucleotides are TGTGCCAGCTCACCACCGCCAAGCCTAGCGGGAGACAATGAGCAGTTCTTC. This translates into CASSPPPSLAGDNEQFF.

The chain employs TRBV5-1 and TRBJ2-7, with 11 nucleotides matching TRBD1. The germline CDR1 and CDR2 sequences are SGHRS and YFSETQ. J gave up 7 bases and V 0 bases, and 6 bases lay outside the gene matches. The CDR3 covers 15 residues. Written as DNA, the CDR3 is TGCGCCAGCAGCTTGGGGACAGGGGGCTATGAGGAGCAGTACTTC. The encoded protein is CASSLGTGGYEEQYF.

This clone came up a few times. The J gene is TRBJ1-2, the V gene TRBV2; no clear D. Germline lookup yields CDR1 SNHLY and CDR2 FYNNEI. This CDR3 comprises 13 residues. The germline V and J ends were trimmed by 1 base and 10 bases, with 13 bases remaining between them. The CDR3, as DNA: TGTGCCAGCAGTGAAGAATCGGAGGACGACTACACCTTC. This gives the protein CASSEESEDDYTF. The full variable domain, completed using reference TRBV2 and TRBJ1-2, is EPEVTQTPSHQVTQMGQEVILRCVPISNHLYFYWYRQILGQKVEFLVSFYNNEISEKSEIFDDQFSVERPDGSNFTLKIRSTKLEDSAMYFCASSEESEDDYTFGSGTRLTVV.

The chain couples TRBV6-5 to TRBJ2-5; unclear D gene. This CDR3 has 13 amino acids. V gave up 0 bases and J gave up 4 bases, with 6 bases separating them. Per germline, CDR1 MNHEY and CDR2 SVGAGI. The CDR3 DNA is TGTGCCAGCAGTTACTCGTACGGAGAGACCCAGTACTTC. The encoded protein is CASSYSYGETQYF.

The chain couples TRBV28 to TRBJ1-2, with D uncertain. Trimming took 6 bases from V and 13 from J, leaving 15 bases between them. The length of the CDR3 is 11 residues. Germline assignment: CDR1 MDHEN and CDR2 SYDVKM. The CDR3 DNA is TGTGCCAGCAGCTCGGGCTTGGCGGGCACCTTC. It yields the protein CASSSGLAGTF.

The chain employs TRBV7-8 and TRBJ2-7, with TRBD2 as a possible D gene (6 bases). Germline loops: CDR1 SGHVS, CDR2 FQNEAQ. This CDR3 is 14 amino acids long. The germline V and J ends were trimmed by 7 bases and 3 bases, with 16 bases remaining between them. The CDR3 protein is CASTPSESFYEQYF. The CDR3 DNA reads TGTGCCAGCACCCCTAGCGAGTCGTTCTACGAGCAGTACTTC.

The count of this clone is one. V gene TRBV7-9 combines with J gene TRBJ2-7; 9 bases align to TRBD1. The CDR3 is 13 amino acids. The V gene's germline CDR1 is SEHNR and CDR2 FQNEAQ (reference sequence). Trimming at V came to 5 bases and at J to 3 bases, leaving 2 bases not matched to a gene. The CDR3 loop reads CASSRQGGYEQYF. CDR3 DNA sequence: TGTGCCAGCAGCCGACAGGGGGGCTACGAGCAGTACTTC.

The chain employs TRBV2 and TRBJ2-7; maybe TRBD1 (7 bases). V lost 6 bases, J lost 4 bases, and 13 bases lay in between. Germline lookup yields CDR1 SNHLY and CDR2 FYNNEI. The CDR3 extends over 13 amino acids. The CDR3 nucleotides read TGTGCCAGCAGGCGGGACAGTCATTACGAGCAGTACTTC. The encoded protein is CASRRDSHYEQYF.

The CDR3 region has the DNA TGCAGCGTTGGCGCGGCGGGGGGCCTCTCCTACAATGAGCAGTTCTTC. It specifies CSVGAAGGLSYNEQFF. This chain links TRBV29-1 with TRBJ2-1, with TRBD2 matching over 8 bases. The V gene end was trimmed by 4 bases and the J gene end by 0 bases; junction bases not matched to a gene: 8. The CDR3 runs to 16 residues. CDR1 and CDR2 (germline): SQVTM, ANQGSEA.

The CDR3 sequence is CASTNSGRDGELFF. Written as DNA, the CDR3 is TGCGCCAGCACCAATAGCGGGAGAGACGGGGAGCTGTTTTTT. The rearrangement uses TRBV5-1 and TRBJ2-2, with 9 bases lining up with TRBD2. CDR3 length: 14 residues. Germline V gene sequence: CDR1 SGHRS, CDR2 YFSETQ. The V and J ends lost 6 bases and 7 bases, in that order; junction bases with no gene match: 7.

Comments on this clone: Other DNA sequences in this sample translate to the same CDR3. DNA of the CDR3: TGCGCCAGCAGCTTGCCGGGGGAAGAGACCCAGTACTTC. It yields the protein CASSLPGEETQYF. The gene calls are TRBV5-1 and TRBJ2-5; weak D call: TRBD2 (6 bases). The V end was cut by 1 base, the J end by 3 bases, with 7 bases between. Germline values: CDR1 SGHRS, CDR2 YFSETQ. The CDR3 runs to 13 residues.

This clone was recorded only once. The chain joins TRBV28 to TRBJ2-7; TRBD1 aligns across 8 bases. The CDR3 is 14 amino acids. J gave up 2 bases and V 7 bases, and 7 bases lay outside the gene matches. CDR1 and CDR2 from the germline V gene are MDHEN and SYDVKM. The CDR3 reads CASTSGTGPYEQYF. The DNA of the CDR3 is TGTGCCAGCACCAGTGGGACAGGTCCCTACGAGCAGTACTTC.

This clone came up once. The gene calls are TRBV10-3 and TRBJ1-2; 7 bases are shared with TRBD1. The V and J ends lost 2 bases and 0 bases, in that order; junction bases with no gene match: 0. The CDR3 sequence is 14 residues long. The V gene's germline CDR1 is ENHRY and CDR2 SYGVKD. The CDR3: CAISEGTANYGYTF. CDR3 coding DNA: TGTGCCATCAGTGAGGGGACAGCTAACTATGGCTACACCTTC.

V gene TRBV27 combines with J gene TRBJ2-2; D is undetermined. Trimming pared 6 bases from V and 8 bases from J, leaving 7 bases between. Germline CDR1 MNHEY, CDR2 SMNVEV (reference sequence). This CDR3 has 11 amino acids. The CDR3 loop reads CASRYSGELFF. DNA of the CDR3: TGTGCCAGCAGGTATTCTGGGGAGCTGTTTTTT.

V is TRBV7-8 and J is TRBJ2-3; TRBD1 matches 7 bases. V lost 6 bases, J lost 5 bases, and 2 bases stayed unmatched. Germline CDR1 and CDR2: SGHVS and FQNEAQ. This CDR3 has 12 amino acids. CDR3 bases: TGTGCCAGCAGACAGGGGCGAGATACGCAGTATTTT. Its protein is CASRQGRDTQYF.

The chain combines TRBV10-2 with TRBJ2-2; weak D call: TRBD1 (5 bases). CDR3 length: 14 residues. V lost 0 bases and J lost 6, with 8 bases in between. Germline V lookup: CDR1 WSHSY, CDR2 SAAADI. This CDR3 reads CASSESKGSGELFF. The CDR3 bases are TGCGCCAGCAGTGAGTCGAAGGGGTCCGGGGAGCTGTTTTTT.

The V call is TRBV9, the J call TRBJ2-7, with 9 bases fitting TRBD1. The CDR3 runs to 16 residues. The V segment lost 3 bases and the J segment 4 bases; nucleotides outside the gene matches: 11. Germline CDR1 is SGDLS and CDR2 is YYNGEE. The CDR3 DNA sequence: TGTGCCAGCAGCGGGGGCGCCGGGACAGGGATTTACGAGCAGTACTTC. Amino acids: CASSGGAGTGIYEQYF.

The gene calls are TRBV4-2 and TRBJ1-3; D possibly corresponds to TRBD1 (6 bases). V lost 2 bases, J lost 0 bases, and 14 bases lay in between. The CDR3 is 17 residues long. Germline assignment: CDR1 LGHNA and CDR2 YNFKEQ. The CDR3 DNA is TGTGCCAGCAGCCAACCTAGGGGACACCACTCTGGAAACACCATATATTTT. Protein product: CASSQPRGHHSGNTIYF.

The CDR3 DNA reads as TGTGCCAACCCCGGGACAGGGTTGGAGACCCAGTACTTC. Its protein is CANPGTGLETQYF. This chain links TRBV9 with TRBJ2-5; 9 bases are shared with TRBD1. This CDR3 region has 13 residues. Germline V CDR1 and CDR2: SGDLS, YYNGEE. The V segment lost 9 bases and the J segment 5 bases; nucleotides outside the gene matches: 8.

As concerns this clone: Germline is not matched at one junction end, which may reflect a read error. As DNA, the CDR3 is TGCGCCAGCAGTGAGTCGGGGGGGAAGGCCAATTTT. Amino acid sequence: CASSESGGKANF. J is TRBJ2-3 and V is TRBV10-1, with 7 bases identical to TRBD2. The CDR3 runs to 12 residues. Germline lookup yields CDR1 WNHNN and CDR2 SYGVQD (reference sequence).

The J gene is TRBJ2-6, the V gene TRBV19, with 10 bases lining up with TRBD1. Trimming at V came to 3 bases and at J to 1 base, leaving 9 bases not matched to a gene. Germline V lookup: CDR1 LNHDA, CDR2 SQIVND (reference sequence). The CDR3 is made up of 19 amino acids. The CDR3 here is CASSMGWDRGASGANVLTF. DNA of the CDR3: TGTGCCAGTAGTATGGGGTGGGACAGGGGCGCGTCTGGGGCCAACGTCCTGACTTTC.

This chain connects TRBV6-1 to TRBJ1-6; 9 bases map to TRBD1. The CDR3 is 17 residues long. Germline V gene data show CDR1 as MNHNS and CDR2 as SASEGT. With 3 bases clipped from V and 8 bases from J, the junction kept 11 bases outside the gene matches. The CDR3 here is CASSELQGALSDSPLHF. The DNA of the CDR3 is TGTGCCAGCAGTGAGTTACAGGGGGCCCTGTCGGATTCACCCCTCCACTTT.

This chain links TRBV12-2 with TRBJ2-1; TRBD2 is the table's D call and was not checked against the DNA. TRBV12-2 is noted as a pseudogene. CDR3 length: 16 residues. The DNA for the CDR3 is TGTGCAAGTCGCTTCCCACTAGCGGAACCCTACAATGAGCAGTTCTTC. It codes for CASRFPLAEPYNEQFF.

The chain has TRBV30 and TRBJ1-2; maybe TRBD1 (5 bases). The V gene's germline CDR1 is GTSNPN and CDR2 SVGIG (reference sequence). The CDR3 is 12 residues long. The V and J ends lost 4 bases and 4 bases respectively, with 10 bases between them. The CDR3 protein is CAWKDSFYGYTF. The CDR3 bases are TGTGCCTGGAAAGACAGCTTCTATGGCTACACCTTC.

This chain joins TRBV5-1 and TRBJ2-1, with a tentative D call TRBD2 (6 bases). The V end lost 0 bases, the J end lost 6 bases, and 13 bases lay between the germline ends. CDR3 length equals 15 residues. Per germline, CDR1 SGHRS and CDR2 YFSETQ. CDR3 sequence: CASSLGSGVGNEQFF. The CDR3 DNA reads as TGCGCCAGCAGCTTGGGATCGGGAGTGGGCAATGAGCAGTTCTTC.

CDR3 bases: TGTGCCAGCAGCTTAGATGGTAGCGGGAGGTTGCAGTATTTT. Amino acid sequence: CASSLDGSGRLQYF. The V call is TRBV11-2, the J call TRBJ2-3, with TRBD2 identical over 10 bases. This CDR3 spans 14 amino acids. Germline values: CDR1 SGHAT, CDR2 FQNNGV. J was trimmed by 11 bases and V by 0 bases; bases with no gene match: 5.

The CDR3 nucleotides read TGTGCCAGCAGTTACGGAACAGGGGCCAATTCACCCCTCCACTTT. The encoded protein is CASSYGTGANSPLHF. The genes are TRBV6-5 and TRBJ1-6, with TRBD1 identical over 7 bases. Looked up from germline, CDR1 is MNHEY and CDR2 is SVGAGI. J gave up 7 bases and V 2 bases, and 5 bases lay outside the gene matches. This CDR3 comprises 15 residues.

This clone turned up a few times. V usage is TRBV5-5 and J usage is TRBJ2-1, with D possibly TRBD2 on 6 matching bases. Germline V gene data show CDR1 as SGHKS and CDR2 as YYEKEE (reference sequence). The germline V and J ends were trimmed by 4 bases and 2 bases, with 16 bases remaining between them. The CDR3 runs to 16 residues. Here the CDR3 reads CASSGEEGTAYNEQFF. In DNA, the CDR3 is TGTGCCAGCAGCGGGGAGGAGGGAACAGCCTACAATGAGCAGTTCTTC. Variable domain in full (rest from reference TRBV5-5 and TRBJ2-1): DAGVTQSPTHLIKTRGQQVTLRCSPISGHKSVSWYQQVLGQGPQFIFQYYEKEERGRGNFPDRFSARQFPNYSSELNVNALLLGDSALYLCASSGEEGTAYNEQFFGPGTRLTVL.